This is a list of T cell receptor beta chains from one sample in a study of shared clonotypes between healthy human individuals. Assay used: immunoSEQ multiplex PCR; TCRdb lists only in-frame clones, some missing. The data show 1.6 million or so clones, approximately 98.5% seen once. Sample: naive CD4+ T cells sorted from blood. The receptors here all came from a young man in good health. CDR3s include the opening cysteine and the closing phenylalanine or tryptophan.

TRBV5-4	CASSSGTGGRANEQFF
TRBV19	CASSIADRRKPNQPQHF
TRBV11-2	CASSLGPGLNTPRHNEQFF
TRBV27	CASSLWLGSGNEQFF
TRBV18	CASSTPTDTQYF
TRBV28	CASSLAGGQQDTQYF
TRBV5-1	CASSLLGGYNEQFF
TRBV7-8	CASSSRDTYEQYF
TRBV10-3	CASRGLEIWETQYF
TRBV29-1	CSVPEGGTEGNEQFF
TRBV28	CASSPNTIRDPLGQYF
TRBV18	CASSPRIGKQETQYF
TRBV7-9	CASQPRTGAGELFF
TRBV9	CASSPQAFGNTIYF
TRBV7-9	CASSLGGAAQPQHF
TRBV11-3	CASSFGPGELFF
TRBV9	CASSVGPDNQPQHF
TRBV4-1	CARKTGSRSNTGELFF
TRBV10-2	CASSETGLAGGWSAAEQFF
TRBV18	CASSRQGGRQETQYF
TRBV6-1	CASSEIIGNTIYF
TRBV6-1	CASSGFTRTTFSYEQYF
TRBV4-1	CASSQDGSGRGQETQYF
TRBV10-3	CAINDRSRNYGYTF
TRBV27	CASSPLGTVGLAGVYEQYF